This T cell receptor beta chain is from a study of blood T cell repertoires in COVID-19. In the study overall: Donors in the United States, Italy and Spain gave samples during acute or convalescent COVID-19. T cells, B-cell-depleted T cells, or PBMCs provided the cDNA or gDNA that served as material.

Germline V gives CDR1 SNHLY, CDR2 FYNNEI. V lost 9 bases to trimming and J lost 0 bases, with 15 bases between them. The CDR3 is made up of 14 amino acids. In the authors' methods: Amplification of reference gene primers provided the estimated nucleated cell counts. Produced via immunoSEQ multiplex PCR; TCRdb's table is partial and in-frame only. The DNA was the basis for D and trimming; V, J and clone size are from that table. The profile shows some 74,000 clones, 70% to 80% of them singletons. V and J are TRBV2 and TRBJ2-7, with D uncertain. This TCR was sampled from a man aged 65-85 years with active or convalescent COVID-19. The sequenced sample was peripheral blood. The CDR3 reads CASFIQIYSYEQYF. In DNA form, the CDR3 reads TGTGCCAGTTTCATCCAGATTTACTCCTACGAGCAGTACTTC.